One T cell receptor beta chain is described in this entry. Clones were sequenced by immunoSEQ multiplex PCR, and TCRdb holds only the in-frame ones, with some missing. The sample has hundreds of thousands of clones, more than 75% seen once. These data are taken from a study of Ad26.COV2.S vaccination and SARS-CoV-2 variants. Study context: Within the COV1001 Ad26.COV2.S trial arm, the donor was enrolled.

Trimming removed 4 bases at V and 10 bases at J, with 17 bases between. Germline V gene sequence: CDR1 MNHEY, CDR2 SMNVEV (reference sequence). The CDR3 has 14 residues. Treatment indicated: about 20 received Ad26.COV2.S at low or high dose, single or two shots; roughly five received placebo; per-sample allocation not given. Day 63 after the first vaccine or placebo injection was the time point for sampling. The source is a person aged 18 to 59 who received the Ad26.COV2.S COVID-19 vaccine or a placebo. The sequences come from peripheral blood, collected in a trial of Ad26.COV2.S vaccine versus placebo. V usage is TRBV27 and J usage is TRBJ2-1; a weak D match, TRBD1 (7 bases). The CDR3 region has the DNA TGTGCCAGCAGTTCCGCAGGGGGGTTTTGGGAGCAGTTCTTC. It translates to CASSSAGGFWEQFF.